This entry lists 5 T cell receptor beta chains sequenced from one sample in a study of blood T cell repertoires in COVID-19. Method: immunoSEQ multiplex PCR; TCRdb's copy keeps in-frame clones and lacks some. The sample includes about 84,000 clones, over 70% of them seen just once. The specimen sequenced was peripheral blood. The receptor set was obtained from a man aged 45-65 years with active or convalescent COVID-19.

The V call is TRBV12-3 or TRBV12-4, the J call TRBJ1-5, with a tentative D call TRBD1 (5 bases). The CDR3 runs 13 residues. V was pared by 6 bases and J by 4 bases, with 10 bases between. CDR3 sequence: CASRPGFNQPQHF. Written as DNA, the CDR3 is TGTGCCAGCAGGCCAGGGTTTAATCAGCCCCAGCATTTT.

The V call is TRBV4-1, the J call TRBJ1-4, with D perhaps matching TRBD1 (6 bases). Trimming stripped 0 bases from V and 7 bases from J, with 15 bases between. There are 16 residues in the CDR3. Germline CDR1 and CDR2: MGHRA and YSYEKL. CDR3 DNA: TGCGCCAGCAGCCAAGAAGGGGGGGGGCGCCGTGAAAAACTGTTTTTT. Residues: CASSQEGGGRREKLFF.

J is TRBJ2-5 and V is TRBV19, with D unclear. This CDR3 has 13 residues. V lost 10 bases and J lost 5, with 17 bases in between. The V gene's germline CDR1 is LNHDA and CDR2 SQIVND (reference sequence). CDR3 sequence (DNA): TGTGCCACGGCATCCACGACACGGGAGACCCAGTACTTC. This sequence encodes CATASTTRETQYF.

The chain recombines TRBV11-2 with TRBJ1-4; 9 nucleotides match TRBD1. The CDR3 is 16 residues long. The trim removed 5 bases at V and 5 bases at J, leaving 9 bases unmatched. CDR1 is SGHAT and CDR2 is FQNNGV in the germline V gene. The CDR3 reads CASSLGTGRKNEKLFF. CDR3 bases: TGTGCCAGCAGCCTCGGGACAGGGAGGAAAAATGAAAAACTGTTTTTT.

Of note for this clone: The identical CDR3 is also encoded by other nucleotide sequences in the sample. V usage is TRBV30 and J usage is TRBJ2-5; the match to TRBD2 covers 8 bases. The germline CDR1 and CDR2 sequences are GTSNPN and SVGIG (reference sequence). The CDR3 extends over 13 amino acids. The V gene end was trimmed by 2 bases and the J gene end by 5 bases; junction bases not matched to a gene: 4. In DNA form, the CDR3 reads TGTGCCTGGAGTCGGACTAGCCGGGAGACCCAGTACTTC. Translation gives CAWSRTSRETQYF.